This TCR beta chain was captured in a study of T cell repertoires in cytomegalovirus infection. For the study at large: The authors relied on CMV epitopes, both recently identified HLA-C-restricted and well-studied HLA-B-restricted. Public TCR beta signatures were indicative of both CMV infection and a matching HLA type.

Via MiXCR, TCRdb re-called the reads, giving one row per CDR3 protein. The table includes hundreds of thousands of distinct CDR3 sequences, approximately 31% detected once. Germline V gives CDR1 MNHEY, CDR2 SMNVEV (reference sequence). CDR3 length equals 16 residues. The ends were cut back, 5 bases at V and 0 bases at J, with 11 bases in the middle. The study's findings and limits: CMV-specific TCR beta clonotypes restricted by HLA-C dominated the ex vivo response. Cumulative public TCR beta family frequency identified CMV carriers with the relevant HLA.

Concerning this clonotype: Antigen specificity is unknown.

The source is a human donor in good health (CMV status not recorded). Some clones in this sample may be carry-over from other donors' samples. The sample in question was cultured CD8+ T cells from PBMCs, obtained from culture after CMV antigen stimulation. This chain links TRBV27 with TRBJ1-6; D remains ambiguous. DNA for the CDR3: TGTGCCAGCAGTCTTCCGCCGGGCTCCTATAATTCACCCCTCCACTTT. Its translation: CASSLPPGSYNSPLHF.